These 13 T cell receptor beta chains share one sample of origin, sequenced in a study of blood T cell repertoires in COVID-19. Assay used: immunoSEQ multiplex PCR; TCRdb lists only in-frame clones, some missing. The sample carries nearly 25,000 clones, approximately 85% recorded once. The sequenced sample consisted of peripheral blood. All receptors derive from a human donor in a cohort sampled during active COVID-19.

In DNA, the CDR3 is TGCGCCAGCAGCCAAGATCCGGGGCTAGCGGGGGGGGGCGAGCAGTACTTC. It encodes CASSQDPGLAGGGEQYF. The chain couples TRBV4-3 to TRBJ2-7, with 12 bases aligning to TRBD2. CDR1 and CDR2 (germline): LGHNA, YSLEER. This CDR3 spans 17 amino acids. V trimming: 0 bases; J trimming: 6 bases; junction bases outside the gene matches: 9.

The J gene is TRBJ1-1, the V gene TRBV25-1, with D uncertain. V lost 7 bases to trimming and J lost 4 bases, with 13 bases between them. CDR3 length: 13 amino acids. From germline, CDR1 is MGHDK and CDR2 SYGVNS. The CDR3 DNA sequence: TGTGCCAGCACCGGTAGAGAGATCACTGAAGCTTTCTTT. Translating gives CASTGREITEAFF.

V and J are TRBV19 and TRBJ2-3; 8 nucleotides line up with TRBD2. The germline CDR1 and CDR2 sequences are LNHDA and SQIVND (reference sequence). This CDR3 is 16 amino acids long. J lost 2 bases, V lost 8 bases, and 12 bases had no gene match. This CDR3 is CASSQLTGGTTDTQYF. CDR3 nucleotide sequence: TGTGCCAGTTCCCAGCTGACGGGGGGGACCACAGATACGCAGTATTTT. Variable domain in full (rest from reference TRBV19 and TRBJ2-3): DGGITQSPKYLFRKEGQNVTLSCEQNLNHDAMYWYRQDPGQGLRLIYYSQIVNDFQKGDIAEGYSVSREKKESFPLTVTSAQKNPTAFYLCASSQLTGGTTDTQYFGPGTRLTVL.

This chain joins TRBV7-9 and TRBJ1-2; the match to TRBD1 covers 7 bases. Looked up from germline, CDR1 is SEHNR and CDR2 is FQNEAQ (reference sequence). The CDR3 is made up of 16 amino acids. V shed 0 bases, J shed 3 bases, and the junction held 7 bases outside the gene matches. Written as DNA, the CDR3 is TGTGCCAGCAGCTTAGCTCTTGCCACAGGGGACTATGGCTACACCTTC. Translation: CASSLALATGDYGYTF. The whole variable domain, remainder taken from reference TRBV7-9 and TRBJ1-2, is DTGVSQNPRHKITKRGQNVTFRCDPISEHNRLYWYRQTLGQGPEFLTYFQNEAQLEKSRLLSDRFSAERPKGSFSTLEIQRTEQGDSAMYLCASSLALATGDYGYTFGSGTRLTVV.

In its sample, this clone was seen a few times. This sequence joins TRBV5-6 and TRBJ1-1, with D possibly TRBD1 on 5 matching bases. The germline V gene encodes CDR1 SGHDT and CDR2 YYEEEE. V lost 2 bases and J lost 6, with 11 bases in between. The CDR3 has 13 amino acids. The CDR3, as DNA: TGTGCCAGCAGCTTTCCGACAGCTTCTGAAGCTTTCTTT. Its translation is CASSFPTASEAFF.

This sequence joins TRBV9 and TRBJ2-3, with D perhaps TRBD1 (5 bases). From germline, CDR1 is SGDLS and CDR2 YYNGEE. The length of the CDR3 is 16 residues. V lost 4 bases and J 6 bases, leaving 21 bases between the germline ends. The CDR3: CASSPFQDTLSDTQYF. For the CDR3, the DNA is TGTGCCAGCAGCCCCTTCCAGGACACTCTATCTGATACGCAGTATTTT.

The V and J genes are TRBV18 and TRBJ2-1; 7 positions match TRBD1. The CDR3 covers 16 residues. V gave up 7 bases and J gave up 0 bases; unmatched junction bases: 9. Germline CDR1 KGHSH, CDR2 LQKENI. CDR3 protein: CASFTRGGSSYNEQFF. Written as DNA, the CDR3 is TGTGCCAGCTTCACAAGAGGGGGCAGCTCCTACAATGAGCAGTTCTTC.

This clone appeared once. The V and J genes are TRBV3-1 (or the pseudogene TRBV3-2) and TRBJ2-1, with D perhaps TRBD1 (6 bases). The V end lost 8 bases, the J end lost 3 bases, and 29 bases lay between the germline ends. Germline CDR1 and CDR2: LGHDT and YNNKEL (reference sequence). This CDR3 has 19 residues. The CDR3 spells CASPQRQGHVFYDYNEQFF. CDR3 bases: TGTGCCAGCCCCCAAAGGCAGGGGCACGTCTTTTACGACTACAATGAGCAGTTCTTC.

This chain links TRBV11-3 with TRBJ2-1, with 9 bases matching TRBD2. The V gene end was trimmed by 4 bases and the J gene end by 6 bases; junction bases not matched to a gene: 7. The germline V gene has CDR1 SGHNT and CDR2 YENEEA. The CDR3 has 15 amino acids. The CDR3 region has the DNA TGTGCCAGCAGCTCCCCAACGCGGGGGGGCAATGAGCAGTTCTTC. This gives the protein CASSSPTRGGNEQFF. Full variable domain (remainder filled in from reference TRBV11-3 and TRBJ2-1): EAGVVQSPRYKIIEKKQPVAFWCNPISGHNTLYWYLQNLGQGPELLIRYENEEAVDDSQLPKDRFSAERLKGVDSTLKIQPAELGDSAVYLCASSSPTRGGNEQFFGPGTRLTVL.

The chain is built from TRBV6-2 or TRBV6-3 and TRBJ2-7; 7 nucleotides align to TRBD1. V was clipped by 4 bases and J by 0 bases; unmatched bases: 6. The CDR3 has 15 residues. CDR1 MNHEY and CDR2 SVGEGT come from the germline V gene. CDR3 sequence (DNA): TGTGCCAGCAGTTCGGGGACAGCCTACTCCTACGAGCAGTACTTC. Protein product: CASSSGTAYSYEQYF.

The chain recombines TRBV11-3 with TRBJ1-1, with D hard to call. Germline CDR1 reads SGHNT; CDR2 reads YENEEA. The CDR3 consists of 16 residues. V was cut by 2 bases and J by 13 bases, with 26 bases left in between. The CDR3 spells CASSLLPSSGIGPSFF. CDR3 bases: TGTGCCAGCAGCTTACTCCCGAGTTCGGGGATCGGCCCTAGTTTCTTT. Drawing the rest from reference TRBV11-3 and TRBJ1-1, the complete variable domain is EAGVVQSPRYKIIEKKQPVAFWCNPISGHNTLYWYLQNLGQGPELLIRYENEEAVDDSQLPKDRFSAERLKGVDSTLKIQPAELGDSAVYLCASSLLPSSGIGPSFFGQGTRLTVV.

The table lists this clone with a count of one. This chain connects TRBV19 to TRBJ2-3, with D possibly matching TRBD2 (5 bases). Germline values: CDR1 LNHDA, CDR2 SQIVND (reference sequence). The CDR3 runs 15 residues. The V end lost 6 bases, the J end lost 1 base, and 14 bases lay between the germline ends. Here the CDR3 reads CASRRLPGGTDTQYF. CDR3 bases: TGTGCCAGTAGAAGACTCCCCGGGGGCACAGATACGCAGTATTTT. Supplemented by reference TRBV19 and TRBJ2-3, the full variable domain reads DGGITQSPKYLFRKEGQNVTLSCEQNLNHDAMYWYRQDPGQGLRLIYYSQIVNDFQKGDIAEGYSVSREKKESFPLTVTSAQKNPTAFYLCASRRLPGGTDTQYFGPGTRLTVL.

The rearrangement joins TRBV24-1 to TRBJ1-5; 9 nucleotides match TRBD1. CDR1 is KGHDR and CDR2 is SFDVKD in the germline V gene. There are 17 residues in the CDR3. V dropped 2 bases and J dropped 0; count of bases not matched to a gene: 4. The CDR3 sequence is CATSDSGTGFSNQPQHF. The CDR3 DNA is TGTGCCACCAGTGATTCCGGGACAGGGTTTAGCAATCAGCCCCAGCATTTT.